This is a list of T cell receptor beta chains from one sample in a study of shared clonotypes between healthy human individuals. Profiled with immunoSEQ multiplex PCR; TCRdb holds only in-frame clones, not every one. The data contain some 1.5 million clones, around 97% of them singletons. The specimen sequenced was naive CD4+ T cells sorted from blood. The receptor set was obtained from a man aged 25 to 40 in good health. The CDR3 runs from the conserved cysteine through the conserved F or W. A D gene is named only where the DNA matches it firmly. A clone size is listed for some rows: how often the clone was seen (once, few, many), or a class if it is expanded.

D,size,length,J,V,DNA,CDR3
.,.,13,TRBJ2-5,TRBV7-6,TGTGCCAGCAGCACAGGGTTTGGAGAGACCCAGTACTTC,CASSTGFGETQYF
.,.,13,TRBJ2-7,TRBV10-3,TGTGCCATCGCAGAGGGACCCACCTACGAGCAGTACTTC,CAIAEGPTYEQYF
TRBD2,.,14,TRBJ2-3,TRBV19,TGTGCCAGTAGCGATGGCGGGGGGCAAGATACGCAGTATTTT,CASSDGGGQDTQYF
.,.,17,TRBJ1-2,TRBV5-4,TGTGCCAGCAGCTTGGCCCCCAGCAGGTACCAAGACTATGGCTACACCTTC,CASSLAPSRYQDYGYTF
TRBD1,.,17,TRBJ2-1,TRBV11-2,TGTGCCAGCAGCTCCTACAGGGGTGCTAGCTCCTACAATGAGCAGTTCTTC,CASSSYRGASSYNEQFF
TRBD2,.,15,TRBJ2-5,TRBV7-9,TGTGCCAGCAGTTCTGGACTAGCGGGAGTGGAGACCCAGTACTTC,CASSSGLAGVETQYF
.,once,10,TRBJ1-2,TRBV20-1,TGCAGTGCTAGACACCGGGGCTACACCTTC,CSARHRGYTF
TRBD2,.,19,TRBJ2-3,TRBV4-1,TGCGCCAGCAGCCAACCTTTAGCGGGAGGGCCGGTAGGGACAGATACGCAGTATTTT,CASSQPLAGGPVGTDTQYF
.,.,14,TRBJ1-1,TRBV5-5,TGTGCCAGCAGCTTGGTCTTCGGGGTTATTGAAGCTTTCTTT,CASSLVFGVIEAFF
.,.,15,TRBJ2-6,TRBV15,TGTGCCACCAGCGAACGACGGGAGGGGGCCAACGTCCTGACTTTC,CATSERREGANVLTF
TRBD1,.,13,TRBJ1-1,TRBV5-1,TGCGCCAGCAGCTTTGGACAGGGTAGTGAAGCTTTCTTT,CASSFGQGSEAFF
.,few,13,TRBJ2-6,TRBV7-9,TGTGCCAGCAGCTTAGGAGGGGCCAACGTCCTGACTTTC,CASSLGGANVLTF
.,.,13,TRBJ1-5,TRBV6-6,TGTGCCAGCATAAGAGGCAGAAATCAGCCCCAGCATTTT,CASIRGRNQPQHF
.,.,15,TRBJ2-2,TRBV9,TGTGCCAGCAGCGTAGATGGAGCTAGCACCGGGGAGCTGTTTTTT,CASSVDGASTGELFF
.,.,14,TRBJ1-5,TRBV30,TGTGCCTGGACAGATCAACCTAGCAATCAGCCCCAGCATTTT,CAWTDQPSNQPQHF
.,.,13,TRBJ2-7,TRBV7-9,TGTGCCAGCAGCTTAGCGGGCTCCTACGAGCAGTACTTC,CASSLAGSYEQYF
TRBD1,.,14,TRBJ2-7,TRBV6-5,TGTGCCAGCAGCCAACGGGACAGGGTATTCGAGCAGTACTTC,CASSQRDRVFEQYF
.,.,14,TRBJ2-5,TRBV28,TGTGCCAGCAGGCGCGCGCTAGCATCGGAGACCCAGTACTTC,CASRRALASETQYF
TRBD2,.,20,TRBJ2-5,TRBV10-3,TGTGCCATCAGTGAGTCTACAGGACTGGGCGGACTAGCGGGAAGGGAGACCCAGTACTTC,CAISESTGLGGLAGRETQYF
TRBD2,.,18,TRBJ2-3,TRBV5-1,TGCGCCAGCAGCTCTGGGGGACTAGCGGGAGGGAGCACAGATACGCAGTATTTT,CASSSGGLAGGSTDTQYF
.,.,17,TRBJ2-2,TRBV19,TGTGCCAGTAGTATCCTCCCGCCCGCGGCCCTCACCGGGGAGCTGTTTTTT,CASSILPPAALTGELFF
.,.,13,TRBJ2-7,TRBV7-2,TGTGCCAGCAGCCTCAGACAGGTATACGAGCAGTACTTC,CASSLRQVYEQYF
TRBD1,once,15,TRBJ1-5,TRBV11-2,TGTGCCAGCAGCTTAGAGGGACAGGTTCCCAGGCCCCAGCATTTT,CASSLEGQVPRPQHF
TRBD1,.,15,TRBJ1-5,TRBV4-1,TGCGCCAGCAGCCAAGCTGGACAGGGAAGTCAGCCCCAGCATTTT,CASSQAGQGSQPQHF
.,once,14,TRBJ1-1,TRBV5-5,TGTGCCAGCAGCGCACCACAGGGAAGCACTGAAGCTTTCTTT,CASSAPQGSTEAFF
.,.,13,TRBJ1-5,TRBV30,TGTGCCTGGAGTGCGGCTCTTGATCAGCCCCAGCATTTT,CAWSAALDQPQHF
.,.,14,TRBJ1-4,TRBV28,TGTGCCAGCAGTCTCGGGGGGGATAGTGAAAAACTGTTTTTT,CASSLGGDSEKLFF